The 25 T cell receptor beta chains listed next were all sequenced from one sample in a study of TIL therapy for anti-PD-1-resistant metastatic lung cancer. The sample's time point: pre-treatment sample, taken before nivolumab and TIL therapy. Most excised metastases sampled were pleural nodules or supraclavicular lymph nodes. This was the immunoSEQ v3 assay. Only in-frame clones appear in the TCRdb table, and some are missing; sequencing was by immunoSEQ multiplex PCR. Of approximately 92,000 clones detected, 50% to 70% appear once; the ten largest clones hold approximately 11%. Specimen: tumor tissue, collected at baseline. Receptors were obtained from a person aged 25 to 79 with non-small cell lung cancer.

In its sample, this clone was seen once. V usage is TRBV5-1 and J usage is TRBJ2-5, with TRBD2 matching 12 bases. Germline V gives CDR1 SGHRS, CDR2 YFSETQ. The CDR3 sequence is 16 residues long. Trimming took 4 bases from V and 1 from J; bases not matched to a gene: 5. CDR3 loop: CASSLTSGGLQETQYF. The CDR3 coding sequence is TGCGCCAGCAGCCTGACTAGCGGGGGCCTCCAAGAGACCCAGTACTTC.

This clone was recorded a few times. The chain joins TRBV12-3 or TRBV12-4 to TRBJ1-1, with 7 nucleotides matching TRBD1. This CDR3 region has 13 residues. Trimming at V came to 6 bases and at J to 9 bases, leaving 10 bases not matched to a gene. The CDR3 DNA reads TGTGCCAGCAGATACCAACAGGGGATCCAAGCTTTCTTT. As protein: CASRYQQGIQAFF.

The table lists this clone with a count of one. The chain recombines TRBV28 with TRBJ1-2; D possibly corresponds to TRBD1 (6 bases). This CDR3 spans 14 amino acids. Trimming cost V 8 bases and J 8 bases, with 21 bases left between them. CDR1 MDHEN and CDR2 SYDVKM come from the germline V gene. CDR3 amino acids: CASLPGGAARGYTF. In DNA, the CDR3 is TGTGCCAGCCTACCGGGGGGCGCGGCGAGGGGCTACACCTTC.

This clone is labeled as large. The J gene is TRBJ1-2, the V gene TRBV2; 7 bases map to TRBD1. The junction had 7 bases not matched to a gene; V was cut back by 5 bases and J by 4 bases. This CDR3 is built from 14 residues. Germline loops: CDR1 SNHLY, CDR2 FYNNEI. CDR3: CASSSEGAGYGYTF. CDR3 DNA sequence: TGTGCCAGCAGTTCCGAGGGGGCCGGCTATGGCTACACCTTC.

V is TRBV15 and J is TRBJ1-5; D is undetermined. Germline CDR1 is LNHNV and CDR2 is YYDKDF (reference sequence). V shed 2 bases and J shed 6 bases, with 8 bases lying between them. The CDR3 length is 13 residues. The CDR3 sequence: CATSRQSGQPQHF. DNA for the CDR3: TGTGCCACCAGCAGACAATCGGGTCAGCCCCAGCATTTT.

This chain connects TRBV5-8 to TRBJ2-3; a possible D gene is TRBD2 (5 bases). The germline V gene has CDR1 SGHTS and CDR2 YDEGEE. This CDR3 contains 15 residues. The V end lost 3 bases, the J end lost 4 bases, and 15 bases lay between the germline ends. CDR3 region: CASSWTAPISDTQYF. The CDR3 region has the DNA TGTGCCAGCAGCTGGACTGCCCCTATTTCAGATACGCAGTATTTT.

The chain joins TRBV20-1 to TRBJ2-1; 8 nucleotides align to TRBD2. Germline loops: CDR1 DFQATT, CDR2 SNEGSKA (reference sequence). The CDR3 length is 10 residues. Trimming removed 8 bases from V and 9 bases from J; junction bases left unmatched: 3. The CDR3 is CSWREVEQFF. The CDR3 nucleotides read TGCAGTTGGCGGGAGGTTGAGCAGTTCTTC.

This clone has just a few counts. The V call is TRBV19, the J call TRBJ2-7; D unresolved. The V and J ends lost 5 bases and 2 bases respectively, with 4 bases between them. The CDR3 loop spans 11 amino acids. Germline V CDR1 and CDR2: LNHDA, SQIVND (reference sequence). The CDR3 DNA is TGTGCCAGTAGTTCAGCCTACGAGCAGTACTTC. Translated: CASSSAYEQYF.

This clone was seen just once. The chain uses TRBV5-5 and TRBJ1-5; 9 bases line up with TRBD1. The CDR3 covers 18 residues. Germline V gene data show CDR1 as SGHKS and CDR2 as YYEKEE (reference sequence). V was pared by 4 bases and J by 5 bases, with 16 bases of the junction left unmatched. The CDR3 here is CASSGTGGTGRKYQPQHF. The CDR3 bases are TGTGCCAGCAGCGGAACCGGGGGGACAGGGAGGAAGTATCAGCCCCAGCATTTT.

The chain has TRBV6-2 or TRBV6-3 and TRBJ1-3; D remains unclear. The germline V gene has CDR1 MNHEY and CDR2 SVGEGT. The CDR3 has 14 residues. Deletions cut 2 bases from V and 9 bases from J, with 14 bases between. As DNA, the CDR3 is TGTGCCAGCAGTTACAGGGTTGCCGGATCCACCATATATTTT. This translates into CASSYRVAGSTIYF.

This chain connects TRBV20-1 to TRBJ1-3; D not resolved. The ends were cut back, 7 bases at V and 0 bases at J, with 4 bases in the middle. CDR3 length: 11 amino acids. Germline values: CDR1 DFQATT, CDR2 SNEGSKA (reference sequence). CDR3 sequence reads: CSVTSGNTIYF. The CDR3 DNA is TGCAGTGTCACCTCTGGAAACACCATATATTTT.

The rearrangement joins TRBV30 to TRBJ2-7; possibly TRBD1 for D (6 bases). The germline CDR1 and CDR2 sequences are GTSNPN and SVGIG (reference sequence). Between the trimmed V and J ends, which lost 2 bases and 4 bases, there was a span of 9 bases. This CDR3 contains 12 residues. CDR3 sequence (DNA): TGTGCCTGGAGTCGGGACACTTACGAGCAGTACTTC. This gives the protein CAWSRDTYEQYF.

CDR3 sequence (DNA): TGTGCCAGCAGTTTACCCACTCTAGGAGGGGGCGACTATGGCTACACCTTC. Its translation is CASSLPTLGGGDYGYTF. The rearrangement links TRBV28 to TRBJ1-2, with 7 bases that match TRBD1. V trimming: 2 bases; J trimming: 3 bases; junction bases outside the gene matches: 12. Germline CDR1 is MDHEN and CDR2 is SYDVKM. The CDR3 runs to 17 residues.

The chain has TRBV6-2 or TRBV6-3 and TRBJ2-5, with 8 bases matching TRBD2. The CDR3 totals 14 residues. The germline gives CDR1 MNHEY, CDR2 SVGEGT. The V and J ends lost 0 bases and 5 bases, in that order; junction bases with no gene match: 2. CDR3 bases: TGTGCCAGCAGTTACTCGTCTAGCGGGGAGACCCAGTACTTC. Translated: CASSYSSSGETQYF.

This chain connects TRBV9 to TRBJ1-4; TRBD1 might be the D (6 bases). Trimming took off 0 bases at V and 3 bases at J, with 12 bases between the two ends. The CDR3 is 16 residues long. CDR1 is SGDLS and CDR2 is YYNGEE in the germline V gene. CDR3 nucleotides: TGTGCCAGCAGCGTAGGAGTGGGGGCATCTAATGAAAAACTGTTTTTT. Its protein is CASSVGVGASNEKLFF.

V usage is TRBV28 and J usage is TRBJ1-6; D uncertain. Trimming cost V 1 base and J 9 bases, with 7 bases left between them. CDR3 length: 13 residues. Germline CDR1 is MDHEN and CDR2 is SYDVKM. The chain's CDR3 is CASSLSAGSPLHF. In DNA, the CDR3 is TGTGCCAGCAGTTTATCGGCCGGTTCACCCCTCCACTTT.

This chain uses TRBV28 with TRBJ2-7, with D perhaps matching TRBD2 (6 bases). This CDR3 spans 13 amino acids. Deletions cut 10 bases from V and 6 bases from J, with 19 bases between. Germline loops: CDR1 MDHEN, CDR2 SYDVKM. CDR3 sequence: CATEGLPPGEQYF. As DNA, the CDR3 is TGTGCCACTGAGGGACTGCCCCCCGGCGAGCAGTACTTC.

The rearrangement joins TRBV18 to TRBJ2-5; D is perhaps TRBD1 (6 bases). The CDR3 contains 14 residues. Germline V gene lookup returns CDR1 KGHSH and CDR2 LQKENI. Trimming took 3 bases from V and 2 from J, leaving 10 bases between them. This CDR3 is CASSPQGRQETQYF. The DNA of the CDR3 is TGTGCCAGCTCACCTCAGGGGCGACAAGAGACCCAGTACTTC. The entire variable domain, with the rest obtained from reference TRBV18 and TRBJ2-5, is as follows: NAGVMQNPRHLVRRRGQEARLRCSPMKGHSHVYWYRQLPEEGLKFMVYLQKENIIDESGMPKERFSAEFPKEGPSILRIQQVVRGDSAAYFCASSPQGRQETQYFGPGTRLLVL.

This rearrangement joins TRBV27 to TRBJ2-3; 9 bases match TRBD2. The junction had 7 bases not matched to a gene; V was cut back by 8 bases and J by 4 bases. Germline V gene lookup returns CDR1 MNHEY and CDR2 SMNVEV (reference sequence). The CDR3 loop spans 14 amino acids. CDR3 sequence reads: CASFGSGGPDTQYF. The CDR3 bases are TGTGCCAGCTTTGGTAGCGGGGGACCAGATACGCAGTATTTT.

The rearrangement uses TRBV7-9 and TRBJ2-7; unclear D gene. CDR3 length equals 19 residues. Per germline, CDR1 SEHNR and CDR2 FQNEAQ (reference sequence). Trimming shortened V by 3 bases and J by 6 bases, and 30 bases separated the two germline ends. Here the CDR3 reads CASSFSNDLASRVRGEQYF. DNA for the CDR3: TGTGCCAGCAGCTTTTCTAACGATCTCGCCAGCCGGGTACGCGGCGAGCAGTACTTC.

This chain uses TRBV28 with TRBJ1-2; D gene ambiguous. Per the germline V gene, CDR1 is MDHEN and CDR2 is SYDVKM. The length of the CDR3 is 12 residues. V was trimmed by 2 bases and J by 4 bases, leaving 5 bases between them. The CDR3 nucleotides are TGTGCCAGCAGTTTAACCTTCTATGGCTACACCTTC. Its protein product is CASSLTFYGYTF.

Only a few counts were recorded for this clone. CDR3 DNA: TGTGCCAGTAGTACGCCCTCCGCGAACACCGGGGAGCTGTTTTTT. Translated, it gives CASSTPSANTGELFF. The V and J genes are TRBV19 and TRBJ2-2; D gene uncertain. The CDR3 contains 15 residues. Germline values: CDR1 LNHDA, CDR2 SQIVND (reference sequence). Trimming removed 4 bases at V and 0 bases at J, with 9 bases between.

This clone came up a few times. The CDR3 loop is CASSFQPNYGYTF. Here the CDR3 DNA reads TGTGCCAGCAGTTTCCAGCCTAACTATGGCTACACCTTC. The chain is built from TRBV27 and TRBJ1-2; the D is unclear. The CDR3 spans 13 residues. Trimming left V 3 bases short and J 0 bases short, with 5 bases between. Germline loops: CDR1 MNHEY, CDR2 SMNVEV (reference sequence).

V and J are TRBV5-5 and TRBJ2-3; 15 bases map to TRBD2. Trimming cost V 3 bases and J 4 bases; bases outside gene matches: 0. This CDR3 region has 15 residues. Germline V CDR1 and CDR2: SGHKS, YYEKEE (reference sequence). CDR3 sequence reads: CASSWTSGGADTQYF. CDR3 DNA: TGTGCCAGCAGCTGGACTAGCGGGGGGGCAGATACGCAGTATTTT.

The V gene is TRBV9, the J gene TRBJ2-2; D not certain. CDR1 is SGDLS and CDR2 is YYNGEE in the germline V gene. The CDR3 totals 13 residues. The V end lost 0 bases, the J end lost 7 bases, and 7 bases lay between the germline ends. CDR3 sequence (DNA): TGTGCCAGCAGCGTAGGGGTTAACGGGGAGCTGTTTTTT. It encodes CASSVGVNGELFF.